This entry lists 26 T cell receptor beta chains sequenced from one sample in a study of cytomegalovirus exposure and HLA in healthy donors. The PCR contained 60 Vbeta and 13 Jbeta primers. Produced via immunoSEQ multiplex PCR; TCRdb's table is partial and in-frame only. The sample lists about 130,000 clones, about 78% occurring once. The sequenced material came from PBMCs. The receptors come from a human donor in good health.

The chain recombines TRBV5-4 with TRBJ1-1; D might be TRBD1 (5 bases). Germline V gene lookup returns CDR1 SGHNT and CDR2 YYREEE (reference sequence). Trimming took off 0 bases at V and 4 bases at J, with 19 bases between the two ends. This CDR3 has 17 residues. The CDR3 DNA reads TGTGCCAGCAGCTTGGGCGGGGCAGGGTTTGGGATCACTGAAGCTTTCTTT. It is translated as CASSLGGAGFGITEAFF.

This chain connects TRBV6-5 to TRBJ2-5; TRBD1 agrees at 7 bases. The end of the DNA aligns better with TRBJ2-7, so the J call may be wrong. Germline CDR1 reads MNHEY; CDR2 reads SVGAGI. There are 13 residues in the CDR3. CDR3 DNA sequence: TGTGCCAGCAGAGGACAGGCTAACTACGAGCAGTACTTC. As protein: CASRGQANYEQYF.

The chain joins TRBV5-1 to TRBJ1-3, with no clear D. The V gene's germline CDR1 is SGHRS and CDR2 YFSETQ. The CDR3 has 13 amino acids. The V and J ends lost 5 bases and 0 bases respectively, with 6 bases between them. The CDR3, as DNA: TGCGCCAGCAGGCAGGCCTCTGGAAACACCATATATTTT. Protein product: CASRQASGNTIYF.

This chain uses TRBV7-9 with TRBJ2-2, with TRBD2 matching over 7 bases. CDR1 is SEHNR, CDR2 FQNEAQ, per germline (reference sequence). Germline trimming cut 7 bases from V and 1 base from J; bases unmatched to any gene: 6. The CDR3 consists of 15 residues. The CDR3 sequence: CASMGGVGNTGELFF. The CDR3 DNA follows: TGTGCCAGCATGGGGGGGGTGGGGAACACCGGGGAGCTGTTTTTT.

The CDR3 nucleotides are TGTGCCAGCTGCCGGGGGGCAGAAAATTCACCCCTCCACTTT. Protein product: CASCRGAENSPLHF. The chain combines TRBV2 with TRBJ1-6; tentative D call: TRBD1 (6 bases). The CDR3 is made up of 14 amino acids. Germline-derived CDR1 and CDR2 are SNHLY and FYNNEI. V dropped 8 bases and J dropped 7 bases, with 15 bases sitting between them. The whole variable domain, remainder taken from reference TRBV2 and TRBJ1-6, is EPEVTQTPSHQVTQMGQEVILRCVPISNHLYFYWYRQILGQKVEFLVSFYNNEISEKSEIFDDQFSVERPDGSNFTLKIRSTKLEDSAMYFCASCRGAENSPLHFGNGTRLTVT.

The CDR3 here is CASSQERQGSTEAFF. The CDR3 DNA is TGCGCCAGCAGCCAAGAGAGGCAGGGAAGTACTGAAGCTTTCTTT. The chain recombines TRBV4-1 with TRBJ1-1; weak D call: TRBD1 (5 bases). Trimming left V 0 bases short and J 5 bases short, with 13 bases between. CDR1 is MGHRA, CDR2 YSYEKL, per germline. CDR3 size: 15 residues.

The rearrangement links TRBV19 to TRBJ2-7; tentatively, D is TRBD1 (5 bases). With 6 bases removed from V and 11 bases from J, the gap between germline ends came to 14 bases. This CDR3 is 11 amino acids long. Germline assignment: CDR1 LNHDA and CDR2 SQIVND (reference sequence). The CDR3 protein is CASSTRRDEYF. In DNA form, the CDR3 reads TGTGCCAGTAGCACCCGCAGGGATGAGTACTTC.

In its sample, this clone was seen once. The chain combines TRBV28 with TRBJ2-5; no reliable D call. V lost 6 bases, J lost 3 bases, and 17 bases lay in between. Germline assignment: CDR1 MDHEN and CDR2 SYDVKM. The CDR3 is 15 amino acids. CDR3: CASRTPMESEETQYF. The CDR3 bases are TGTGCCAGCAGAACACCCATGGAGTCGGAAGAGACCCAGTACTTC.

CDR3 sequence reads: CASSLATELNEKLFF. Written as DNA, the CDR3 is TGCGCCAGCAGCTTGGCGACAGAACTTAATGAAAAACTGTTTTTT. The chain is built from TRBV5-1 and TRBJ1-4; tentative D call: TRBD1 (5 bases). The CDR3 has 15 amino acids. The ends were cut back, 0 bases at V and 4 bases at J, with 10 bases in the middle. CDR1 and CDR2 (germline): SGHRS, YFSETQ.

The chain employs TRBV11-1 and TRBJ2-7, with 8 nucleotides matching TRBD1. The germline V gene has CDR1 SGHAT and CDR2 FQDESV (reference sequence). CDR3 length: 13 amino acids. V lost 3 bases, J lost 6 bases, and 4 bases stayed unmatched. CDR3 nucleotide sequence: TGTGCCAGCAGCTTTGACAGGGGAGGCGAGCAGTACTTC. Protein: CASSFDRGGEQYF.

The rearrangement joins TRBV21-1 to TRBJ2-3; TRBD2 is the table's D call and was not checked against the DNA. TRBV21-1 is deemed a pseudogene. The CDR3 spans 19 residues. The CDR3 is CASPPTSRFPIYSTDTQYF. CDR3 nucleotides: TGTGCCAGCCCTCCGACTAGCCGGTTCCCCATCTATAGCACAGATACGCAGTATTTT.

The chain combines TRBV19 with TRBJ1-6; 9 bases are a match to TRBD1. V was clipped by 10 bases and J by 10 bases; unmatched bases: 8. CDR3 length: 13 residues. The V gene's germline CDR1 is LNHDA and CDR2 SQIVND (reference sequence). The CDR3 DNA follows: TGTGCCACTAGGGACAGGGTAGACTCACCCCTCCACTTT. Translating gives CATRDRVDSPLHF.

The chain is built from TRBV30 and TRBJ2-1; maybe TRBD2 (6 bases). The CDR3 totals 11 residues. Germline V gene lookup returns CDR1 GTSNPN and CDR2 SVGIG (reference sequence). Between the trimmed V and J ends, which lost 0 bases and 11 bases, there was a span of 8 bases. This CDR3 reads CAWSVGSKQFF. The CDR3, as DNA: TGTGCCTGGAGTGTCGGGAGCAAGCAGTTCTTC.

The rearrangement joins TRBV4-2 to TRBJ2-3, with 9 bases fitting TRBD2. The length of the CDR3 is 15 residues. Germline V gene lookup returns CDR1 LGHNA and CDR2 YNFKEQ. J gave up 2 bases and V 1 base, and 1 base lay outside the gene matches. The CDR3 sequence is CASSQGTSDTDTQYF. CDR3 sequence (DNA): TGTGCCAGCAGCCAAGGGACTAGCGACACAGATACGCAGTATTTT.

The rearrangement uses TRBV5-6 and TRBJ2-7, with 11 bases fitting TRBD2. The CDR3 runs 16 residues. The V and J ends lost 4 bases and 2 bases, in that order; junction bases with no gene match: 8. Germline CDR1 is SGHDT and CDR2 is YYEEEE. CDR3 in DNA: TGTGCCAGCAGCCGGATAGCGGGAGGGTTAACCTACGAGCAGTACTTC. Protein sequence: CASSRIAGGLTYEQYF.

The genes are TRBV4-3 and TRBJ2-1; TRBD2 aligns across 10 bases. Germline CDR1 LGHNA, CDR2 YSLEER. This CDR3 has 18 amino acids. Losses at the gene ends were 0 bases for V and 4 bases for J; bases not matched to a gene: 9. The CDR3 coding sequence is TGCGCCAGCAGCCAAGATCCTACCGGGACTAGCGCTTACAATGAGCAGTTCTTC. Its translation: CASSQDPTGTSAYNEQFF.

V is TRBV7-2 and J is TRBJ2-3; TRBD2 aligns across 9 bases. With 5 bases clipped from V and 4 bases from J, the junction kept 7 bases outside the gene matches. The germline CDR1 and CDR2 sequences are SGHTA and FQGNSA. The CDR3 length is 15 residues. CDR3 sequence reads: CASSLGGGRADTQYF. CDR3 nucleotides: TGTGCCAGCAGCCTAGGGGGCGGGAGGGCAGATACGCAGTATTTT.

The chain carries TRBV20-1 and TRBJ2-1; the D is unclear. The germline V gene has CDR1 DFQATT and CDR2 SNEGSKA (reference sequence). CDR3 length: 11 amino acids. Trimming took off 1 base at V and 9 bases at J, with 7 bases between the two ends. The DNA of the CDR3 is TGCAGTGCTAGAGTGGGCACTGAGCAGTTCTTC. Translating gives CSARVGTEQFF.

The V and J genes are TRBV29-1 and TRBJ2-2, with D possibly TRBD1 on 5 matching bases. V was pared by 5 bases and J by 1 base, with 11 bases between. The CDR3 contains 14 residues. Germline V gives CDR1 SQVTM, CDR2 ANQGSEA. The CDR3 protein is CSVSRGRNTGELFF. DNA of the CDR3: TGCAGCGTTAGTAGGGGTCGGAACACCGGGGAGCTGTTTTTT.

This chain links TRBV9 with TRBJ2-2, with 10 positions matching TRBD2. Germline CDR1 and CDR2: SGDLS and YYNGEE. V was pared by 3 bases and J by 7 bases, with 3 bases of the junction left unmatched. The CDR3 runs to 14 residues. CDR3 nucleotides: TGTGCCAGCAGCGATTTAGCGGGAGGCGGGGAGCTGTTTTTT. Protein: CASSDLAGGGELFF.

This clone appeared a single time. This rearrangement joins TRBV13 to TRBJ2-3; possibly TRBD2 for D (7 bases). Germline lookup yields CDR1 PRHDT and CDR2 FYEKMQ (reference sequence). V was shortened by 9 bases and J by 0 bases, with 19 bases between the two germline ends. CDR3 length equals 16 residues. The CDR3 coding sequence is TGTGCCAGTTCTAGCGGAGGGGGGACTAGCACAGATACGCAGTATTTT. It specifies CASSSGGGTSTDTQYF. Full variable domain (outside the CDR3, taken from reference TRBV13 and TRBJ2-3): AAGVIQSPRHLIKEKRETATLKCYPIPRHDTVYWYQQGPGQDPQFLISFYEKMQSDKGSIPDRFSAQQFSDYHSELNMSSLELGDSALYFCASSSGGGTSTDTQYFGPGTRLTVL.

This rearrangement joins TRBV7-8 to TRBJ2-2, with D maybe TRBD1 (6 bases). Trimming removed 1 base at V and 1 base at J, with 13 bases between. CDR3 size: 17 residues. Looked up from germline, CDR1 is SGHVS and CDR2 is FQNEAQ. This CDR3 is CASSLVGGTKNTGELFF. CDR3 DNA: TGTGCCAGCAGCTTAGTGGGTGGGACAAAGAACACCGGGGAGCTGTTTTTT.

The gene calls are TRBV10-3 and TRBJ2-5; weak D call: TRBD2 (7 bases). Germline CDR1 ENHRY, CDR2 SYGVKD. The CDR3 totals 14 residues. V gave up 6 bases and J gave up 5 bases, with 16 bases separating them. The CDR3 spells CAIRRGGPEETQYF. The CDR3 DNA reads as TGTGCCATCAGGAGGGGGGGACCGGAGGAGACCCAGTACTTC.

The chain carries TRBV2 and TRBJ2-1; 12 nucleotides match TRBD2. The CDR3 covers 15 residues. J gave up 5 bases and V 6 bases, and 5 bases lay outside the gene matches. CDR1 SNHLY and CDR2 FYNNEI come from the germline V gene. The CDR3 DNA sequence: TGTGCCAGCAGCCGACTAGCGGGAGTACACAATGAGCAGTTCTTC. Its translation: CASSRLAGVHNEQFF. Using reference TRBV2 and TRBJ2-1 for the parts outside the CDR3, the full variable domain is EPEVTQTPSHQVTQMGQEVILRCVPISNHLYFYWYRQILGQKVEFLVSFYNNEISEKSEIFDDQFSVERPDGSNFTLKIRSTKLEDSAMYFCASSRLAGVHNEQFFGPGTRLTVL.

The chain couples TRBV9 to TRBJ2-5; D ambiguous. The assigned J gene may be wrong: the sequence end matches TRBJ2-7 better. The germline gives CDR1 SGDLS, CDR2 YYNGEE. This CDR3 comprises 15 residues. CDR3 nucleotides: TGTGCCAGCAGCGTAGGTTCAGAGTCTCACTACGAGCAGTACTTC. Protein: CASSVGSESHYEQYF.

The rearrangement links TRBV7-9 to TRBJ1-3, with D possibly being TRBD1 (5 bases). Germline-derived CDR1 and CDR2 are SEHNR and FQNEAQ (reference sequence). The germline V and J ends were trimmed by 1 base and 3 bases, with 16 bases remaining between them. The CDR3 is 17 amino acids. Here the CDR3 reads CASSLVQGTGDGNTIYF. The CDR3 DNA follows: TGTGCCAGCAGCTTAGTCCAGGGAACCGGAGATGGAAACACCATATATTTT.